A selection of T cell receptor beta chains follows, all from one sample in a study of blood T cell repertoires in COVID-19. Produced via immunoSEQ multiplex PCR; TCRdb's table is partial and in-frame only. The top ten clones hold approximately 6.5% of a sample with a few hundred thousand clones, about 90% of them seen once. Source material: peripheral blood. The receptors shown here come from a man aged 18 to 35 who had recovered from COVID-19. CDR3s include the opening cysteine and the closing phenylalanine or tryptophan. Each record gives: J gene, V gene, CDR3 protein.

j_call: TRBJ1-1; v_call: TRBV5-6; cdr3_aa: CASSSYFRDTNTEAFF
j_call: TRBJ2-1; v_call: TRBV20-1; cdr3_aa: CSASELWDRGQYNNEQFF
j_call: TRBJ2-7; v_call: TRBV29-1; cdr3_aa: CSVSGGAGYEQYF
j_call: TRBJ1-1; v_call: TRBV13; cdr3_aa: CASSLSGTEAFF
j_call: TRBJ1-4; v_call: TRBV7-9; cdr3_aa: CASSSGQGREKLFF
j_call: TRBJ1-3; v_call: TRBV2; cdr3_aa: CASRRQGNTIYF
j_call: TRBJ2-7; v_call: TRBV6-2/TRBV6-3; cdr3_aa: CASSYDRATYEQYF
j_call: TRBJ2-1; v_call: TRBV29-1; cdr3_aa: CSVVGDRGYNEQFF
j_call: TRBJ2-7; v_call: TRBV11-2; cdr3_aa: CASSLLSDSQLSYEQYF
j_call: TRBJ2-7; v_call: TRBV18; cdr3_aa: CASSSNRPGDPREQYF
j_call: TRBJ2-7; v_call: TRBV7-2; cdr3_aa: CASSLFRGPEQYF
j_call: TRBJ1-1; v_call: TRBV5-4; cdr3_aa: CASSLGTYGEAFF
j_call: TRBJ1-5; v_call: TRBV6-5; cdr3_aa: CASSYSTGGQPQHF
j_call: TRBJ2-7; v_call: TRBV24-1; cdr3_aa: CATGVRGEENEQYF
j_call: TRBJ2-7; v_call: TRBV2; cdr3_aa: CAILPSGTRTYEQYF
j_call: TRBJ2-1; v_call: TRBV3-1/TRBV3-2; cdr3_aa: CASSQTKLMRGNEQFF
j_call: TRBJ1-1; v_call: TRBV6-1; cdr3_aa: CASSVSLDRASMNTEAFF
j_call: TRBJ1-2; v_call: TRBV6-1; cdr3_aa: CASSERQGAILHGYTF
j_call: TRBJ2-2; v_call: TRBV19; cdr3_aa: CASSIPGFPTGELFF
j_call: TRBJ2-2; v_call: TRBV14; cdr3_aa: CASSQDLDKPGELFF
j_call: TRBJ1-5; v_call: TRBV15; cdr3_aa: CATSRVLGEVQGGHQPQHF
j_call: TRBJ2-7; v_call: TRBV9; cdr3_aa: CASSLGTSYEQYF
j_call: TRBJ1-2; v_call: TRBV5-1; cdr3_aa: CASSLPGNYGYTF
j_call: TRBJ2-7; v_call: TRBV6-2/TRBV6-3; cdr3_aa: CASSPRGATYEQYF
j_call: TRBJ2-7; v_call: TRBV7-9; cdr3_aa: CASSLGVTGQSDYEQYF
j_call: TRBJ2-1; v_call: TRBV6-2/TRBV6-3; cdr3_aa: CASSVWREVNEQFF
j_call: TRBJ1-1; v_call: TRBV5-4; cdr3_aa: CASSPNADWNTEAFF
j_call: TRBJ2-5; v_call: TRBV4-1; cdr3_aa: CASSRGDRGRETQYF
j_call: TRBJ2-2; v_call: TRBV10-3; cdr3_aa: CAITGAQGSNTGELFF
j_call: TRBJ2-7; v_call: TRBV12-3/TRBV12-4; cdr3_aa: CASSLGGGEQYF
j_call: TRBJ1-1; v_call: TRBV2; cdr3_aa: CARDKGPMNTEAFF
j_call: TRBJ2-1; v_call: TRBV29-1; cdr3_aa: CSVEWGTGGLTFSYNEQFF
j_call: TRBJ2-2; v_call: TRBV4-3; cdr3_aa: CASSQLGVLGELFF
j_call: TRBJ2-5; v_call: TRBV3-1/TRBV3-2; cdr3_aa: CASQITPGQETQYF
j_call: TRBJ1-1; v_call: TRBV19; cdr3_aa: CASGPRNTEAFF
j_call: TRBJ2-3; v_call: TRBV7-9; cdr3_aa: CASSLGSGLRDTQYF
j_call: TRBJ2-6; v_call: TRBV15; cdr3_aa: CATSRDLSSGANVLTF
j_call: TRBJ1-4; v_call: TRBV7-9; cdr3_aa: CASSRTGIGEKLFF
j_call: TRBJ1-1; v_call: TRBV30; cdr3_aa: CAWSRGPGGTEAFF